These 21 T cell receptor beta chains share one sample of origin, sequenced in a study of CD8 T cells in ankylosing spondylitis. MiXCR, run by TCRdb on the 5' RACE reads, gives a single entry per CDR3 protein. The sample contains around 150,000 distinct CDR3 sequences, approximately 20% of which appear only once. Sequenced input: blood, either unsorted or a sorted T cell fraction (not recorded which). Source of these receptors: a male donor with ankylosing spondylitis or in good health (not recorded which).

The gene calls are TRBV10-3 and TRBJ1-1; weak D call: TRBD1 (5 bases). Per the germline V gene, CDR1 is ENHRY and CDR2 is SYGVKD. The CDR3 extends over 14 amino acids. V lost 2 bases, J lost 3 bases, and 10 bases lay in between. The CDR3 loop reads CAISEVGGDTEAFF. The CDR3, as DNA: TGTGCCATCAGTGAGGTCGGGGGAGACACTGAAGCTTTCTTT.

This chain joins TRBV12-3 or TRBV12-4 and TRBJ2-3; D perhaps matches TRBD2 (5 bases). Trimming removed 5 bases from V and 2 bases from J, with 20 bases in between. The CDR3 covers 17 residues. The CDR3 is CASSGLGEGWNTDTQYF. CDR3 DNA: TGTGCCAGCAGTGGTCTGGGAGAAGGGTGGAACACAGATACGCAGTATTTT.

This clonotype was detected ten times or more. The chain links TRBV4-1 to TRBJ1-5; D is ambiguous. The CDR3 totals 15 residues. Germline loops: CDR1 MGHRA, CDR2 YSYEKL. Trimming cost V 4 bases and J 4 bases, with 14 bases left between them. The CDR3 DNA reads TGCGCCAGCAGCCCGAGACTCAACCCAAATCAGCCCCAGCATTTT. It encodes CASSPRLNPNQPQHF.

This chain uses TRBV28 with TRBJ2-3; 10 bases map to TRBD1. The germline gives CDR1 MDHEN, CDR2 SYDVKM. The CDR3 contains 17 residues. Trimming took 3 bases from V and 2 from J; bases not matched to a gene: 8. The CDR3 nucleotides are TGTGCCAGCAGTTTGGGCCGGGACAGGGGCTCCACAGATACGCAGTATTTT. This sequence encodes CASSLGRDRGSTDTQYF. Looking up the rest from reference TRBV28 and TRBJ2-3 gives the full variable domain: DVKVTQSSRYLVKRTGEKVFLECVQDMDHENMFWYRQDPGLGLRLIYFSYDVKMKEKGDIPEGYSVSREKKERFSLILESASTNQTSMYLCASSLGRDRGSTDTQYFGPGTRLTVL.

This clonotype was observed a few times. The junction does not match germline at one end; this may be a read error. This rearrangement joins TRBV2 to TRBJ1-1; no definite D call. The CDR3 sequence is 10 residues long. The V gene's germline CDR1 is SNHLY and CDR2 FYNNEI. CDR3 sequence: CASGDTEAFF. In DNA, the CDR3 is TGTGCCAGCGGTGATACTGAAGCTTTCTTT.

A few counts support this clonotype. The rearrangement uses TRBV7-2 and TRBJ1-2; 8 positions agree with TRBD1. V was pared by 2 bases and J by 8 bases, with 10 bases of the junction left unmatched. Germline V gives CDR1 SGHTA, CDR2 FQGNSA. This CDR3 contains 15 residues. The CDR3 protein is CASSLTDRAIWGYTF. In DNA, the CDR3 is TGTGCCAGCAGCTTAACGGACAGGGCCATATGGGGCTACACCTTC.

The table lists this clonotype with a few counts. This chain uses TRBV30 with TRBJ1-3; possible D gene TRBD1, 5 bases. Looked up from germline, CDR1 is GTSNPN and CDR2 is SVGIG (reference sequence). CDR3 size: 14 residues. Trimming shortened V by 2 bases and J by 0 bases, and 8 bases separated the two germline ends. CDR3 sequence: CAWSTGHSGNTIYF. CDR3 nucleotide sequence: TGTGCCTGGAGTACGGGGCACTCTGGAAACACCATATATTTT. The entire variable domain, with the rest obtained from reference TRBV30 and TRBJ1-3, is as follows: SQTIHQWPATLVQPVGSPLSLECTVEGTSNPNLYWYRQAAGRGLQLLFYSVGIGQISSEVPQNLSASRPQDRQFILSSKKLLLSDSGFYLCAWSTGHSGNTIYFGEGSWLTVV.

This clonotype has ten or more counts. The V call is TRBV20-1, the J call TRBJ1-1, with D possibly matching TRBD1 (5 bases). CDR1 DFQATT and CDR2 SNEGSKA come from the germline V gene (reference sequence). The length of the CDR3 is 11 residues. V was trimmed by 6 bases and J by 8 bases, leaving 13 bases between them. The CDR3 spells CSAWDSSEAFF. CDR3 sequence (DNA): TGCAGTGCATGGGACTCATCAGAAGCTTTCTTT.

This clonotype turned up a few times. The V and J genes are TRBV4-1 and TRBJ2-2; D may be TRBD1 (7 bases). CDR3 length: 16 residues. CDR1 and CDR2 from the germline V gene are MGHRA and YSYEKL. Trimming stripped 2 bases from V and 4 bases from J, with 14 bases between. CDR3 residues: CASSQSWRGRTGELFF. CDR3 bases: TGCGCCAGCAGCCAATCCTGGAGGGGGCGCACCGGGGAGCTGTTTTTT.

V is TRBV18 and J is TRBJ2-7; no firm D call. Trimming cost V 11 bases and J 1 base, with 6 bases left between them. The V gene's germline CDR1 is KGHSH and CDR2 LQKENI. CDR3 length equals 10 residues. For the CDR3, the DNA is TGTGCCGTTCGTTCCTACGAGCAGTACTTC. It codes for CAVRSYEQYF.

The chain has TRBV11-3 and TRBJ2-2; D might be TRBD2 (5 bases). Trimming stripped 5 bases from V and 7 bases from J, with 14 bases between. Germline CDR1 is SGHNT and CDR2 is YENEEA. The CDR3 runs to 14 residues. The CDR3 DNA sequence: TGTGCCAGCAGCCGGACTCGAAACCACGGGGAGCTGTTTTTT. Protein: CASSRTRNHGELFF.

This clonotype was seen ten or more times. The chain has TRBV5-1 and TRBJ2-1; D might be TRBD1 or TRBD2, each matching 5 bases. Germline V gene data show CDR1 as SGHRS and CDR2 as YFSETQ. V was trimmed by 2 bases and J by 9 bases, leaving 12 bases between them. This CDR3 is built from 13 residues. In nucleotides, the CDR3 is TGCGCCAGCAGCTTAGGGACGGAAACTGAGCAGTTCTTC. This translates into CASSLGTETEQFF.

The chain recombines TRBV6-1 with TRBJ2-7; D may match TRBD1 or TRBD2 (6 bases each). This CDR3 comprises 14 residues. CDR1 is MNHNS, CDR2 SASEGT, per germline. V was trimmed by 7 bases and J by 2 bases, leaving 15 bases between them. The CDR3 nucleotides are TGTGCCAGCACCCGAGAGGGGGGAACCTACGAGCAGTACTTC. Protein product: CASTREGGTYEQYF.

The V call is TRBV5-1, the J call TRBJ1-6, with D uncertain. V was clipped by 2 bases and J by 1 base, with 4 bases between them. The CDR3 has 14 amino acids. Germline V CDR1 and CDR2: SGHRS, YFSETQ. The CDR3 DNA reads as TGCGCCAGCAGCTTCGGGTCCTATAATTCACCCCTCCACTTT. Encoded protein: CASSFGSYNSPLHF.

This clonotype is medium-sized (0.01 to 0.1%) by share. J is TRBJ2-3 and V is TRBV20-1, with D unclear. CDR3 length equals 10 residues. The ends were cut back, 6 bases at V and 7 bases at J, with 8 bases in the middle. Germline lookup yields CDR1 DFQATT and CDR2 SNEGSKA (reference sequence). For the CDR3, the DNA is TGCAGTGCCCCGATAAATACGCAGTATTTT. Protein product: CSAPINTQYF.

The CDR3 DNA sequence: TGCAGTGCTAGGGAGGGTCTGAACACCGGGGAGCTGTTTTTT. Translated: CSAREGLNTGELFF. This sequence joins TRBV20-1 and TRBJ2-2, with D perhaps matching TRBD2 (6 bases). The germline V and J ends were trimmed by 3 bases and 1 base, with 9 bases remaining between them. CDR3 length equals 14 residues. Germline CDR1 DFQATT, CDR2 SNEGSKA (reference sequence).

In its sample, this clonotype was seen a few times. V is TRBV29-1 and J is TRBJ1-5; D is ambiguous. Deletions cut 3 bases from V and 2 bases from J, with 8 bases between. The CDR3 consists of 13 residues. Germline CDR1 reads SQVTM; CDR2 reads ANQGSEA. CDR3: CSVEESRNQPQHF. The CDR3 DNA follows: TGCAGCGTTGAGGAGAGCCGCAATCAGCCCCAGCATTTT.

In its sample, this clonotype was seen many times. This chain connects TRBV27 to TRBJ2-3, with 13 bases identical to TRBD2. Germline V lookup: CDR1 MNHEY, CDR2 SMNVEV (reference sequence). The length of the CDR3 is 18 residues. The J segment lost 1 base and the V segment lost 6 bases, leaving 10 bases of the junction unmatched. For the CDR3, the DNA is TGTGCCAGCAGCGTACGGACTAGCGGGAGTTATGGCACAGATACGCAGTATTTT. Amino acid sequence: CASSVRTSGSYGTDTQYF.

This clonotype was seen many times. The J gene is TRBJ1-6, the V gene TRBV27; D possibly corresponds to TRBD1 (5 bases). V gave up 5 bases and J gave up 5 bases, with 10 bases separating them. The germline gives CDR1 MNHEY, CDR2 SMNVEV (reference sequence). The CDR3 covers 14 residues. The CDR3 here is CASSINRNNSPLHF. In nucleotides, the CDR3 is TGTGCCAGCAGTATAAACAGGAATAATTCACCCCTCCACTTT.

This clonotype showed up just a few times. This chain connects TRBV2 to TRBJ2-3; 10 positions match TRBD2. Unmatched junction bases numbered 9, after V lost 7 bases and J lost 2 bases. Germline V gene sequence: CDR1 SNHLY, CDR2 FYNNEI. The CDR3 loop spans 16 amino acids. In DNA form, the CDR3 reads TGTGCCAGCATGCCGGCTAGCGGGAGCTCCACAGATACGCAGTATTTT. Its translation is CASMPASGSSTDTQYF.

This clonotype occurred many times. The chain joins TRBV20-1 to TRBJ2-5; tentative D call: TRBD1 (5 bases). The CDR3 spans 14 residues. V lost 2 bases and J lost 0, with 10 bases in between. Looked up from germline, CDR1 is DFQATT and CDR2 is SNEGSKA (reference sequence). The CDR3 nucleotides read TGCAGTGCTAGATCGACAGTGTACCAAGAGACCCAGTACTTC. Its protein product is CSARSTVYQETQYF.